The sequence of this TCR beta chain was determined in a study of OX40 agonist ivuxolimab in advanced cancers. Study-level background: Ivuxolimab was a fully human IgG2 agonistic monoclonal antibody targeting the costimulatory receptor OX40 (CD134). The paper covers the monotherapy dose-escalation part of the phase I ivuxolimab trial, which included N of about 50 patients. The purpose of peripheral TCRbeta sequencing was to test whether ivuxolimab changed TCR sequence diversity and led to clonal T-cell expansion. Partial responses occurred in three dose-escalation patients: two with cutaneous melanoma and one with hepatocellular carcinoma. Intravenous ivuxolimab was administered to patients every 2 weeks at six dose levels: 0.01, 0.1, 0.3, 1.5, 3 and 10 mg/kg. In the dose-escalation cohort, more than 80% of patients were male, and the mean age was 60 years with a range of roughly 20 to 80. Among the approximately 50 dose-escalation patients, 19 had hepatocellular carcinoma, 15 or so melanoma, 9 renal cell carcinoma and 9 head and neck cancer. Prior anti-PD-1, anti-PD-L1 or anti-CTLA-4 therapy was permitted, and checkpoint inhibitors had been received by 30% to 40% of dose-escalation patients.

Beyond this particular receptor, the publication reports: Low levels of normalized T-cell clonal expansion were also seen in some patients who did not respond. In the 0.1-3.0 mg/kg groups, partial responders had among the lowest normalized peripheral clonal expansion, particularly in CD8+ T cells. The antigen specificity of the clonally expanded peripheral T cells was not determined. After ivuxolimab, expanded clones were on average more numerous among CD8+ T cells than among CD4+ T cells. At doses of 0.1 to 3.0 mg/kg, clonal expansion of both CD4+ and CD8+ blood T cells was observed from baseline to week 6.

The trial excluded patients who had a history of autoimmune disease or who were on systemic immunosuppression. In every dose cohort, peripheral blood was drawn for TCR sequencing at baseline, cycle 4 day 1, and cycle 7 day 1. Samples came from an open-label, multicenter, first-in-human phase I dose-escalation trial of ivuxolimab. The trial enrolled adults with locally advanced or metastatic head and neck squamous cell, hepatocellular, melanoma or renal cell carcinoma. CD4+ and CD8+ T cells were sorted separately from peripheral blood before TCR sequencing. In the case of this clone: There is no known antigen for this receptor. The record has no base qualities; no much larger clone is one base away.

According to the germline V gene (reference sequence), CDR1 reads SGHKS and CDR2 reads YYEKEE. The CDR3 runs 16 amino acids, cysteine and phenylalanine included. The read is trimmed to its CDR3 DNA, 48 bases read in frame from base 1. V has 4 bases trimmed and J has 2 bases trimmed; junction bases matching no gene number 11. To sequence the TCRbeta CDR3 region, genomic DNA was isolated from the sorted cells. TCRbeta CDR3 regions were sequenced using the immunoSEQ Assay. Not all clones reach the TCRdb copy of this immuneACCESS table, which keeps in-frame sequences only. Checked studies attribute under half of the gap to unresolved V genes and leave the rest unexplained. The sample table contains 75,000 to 90,000 clones; only one count was recorded for about 85% of them. The ten largest clonotypes hold less than 2.5% of the sample.

This clonotype was obtained from an adult with an advanced solid tumor such as melanoma, head and neck, liver or kidney cancer. The chain uses TRBV5-5 and TRBJ2-5; TRBD2 aligns with 7 central bases. Sequenced material: CD4+ or CD8+ T cells sorted from blood, taken in a trial of the OX40 agonist ivuxolimab. The sequenced DNA is TGTGCCAGCAGCCCAGTTTCCGGGAGGACTCAAGAGACCCAGTACTTC. It translates as CASSPVSGRTQETQYF.